The sequence of this T cell receptor (beta chain) was determined in a study of blood T cell repertoires in COVID-19. Study summary: Italy, Spain and the United States were the sources of the convalescent and acute COVID-19 samples. In each case, the material was cDNA or gDNA derived from T cells, B-cell-depleted T cells, or PBMCs.

Germline V gene sequence: CDR1 WNHNN, CDR2 SYGVQD (reference sequence). V lost 4 bases to trimming and J lost 0 bases; unmatched junction nucleotides: 8. This CDR3 contains 18 residues. Study processing details: Amplification of reference gene primers provided the estimated nucleated cell counts. Some clones are missing from TCRdb's copy, which holds only in-frame ones; the method was immunoSEQ multiplex PCR. The V and J calls and clone size come from that table; D and trimming were worked out from the DNA. Here the sample spans about 46,000 clones, 85% to 90% being singletons. Input material: peripheral blood. The TCR comes from a human donor in a cohort sampled during active COVID-19. The V and J genes are TRBV10-1 and TRBJ2-3; TRBD2 matches at 12 bases. The CDR3 nucleotides read TGCGCCAGCAGTGGAAGCCTAGCGGGGGGGCCCAGCACAGATACGCAGTATTTT. Its protein product is CASSGSLAGGPSTDTQYF.